This entry features one T cell receptor beta chain sequence. Its antigen remains undetermined. No qualities accompany the bases; no much larger clone lies one base away. Whole blood was collected in K2EDTA tubes by collaborating institutions according to the institutions' own protocols. Collaborator samples were shipped for TCRbeta analysis as frozen whole blood, isolated PBMCs, or DNA extracted from either sample type. The immunoSEQ Assay, a bias-controlled multiplex PCR, was used to amplify TCRbeta CDR3 regions from genomic DNA. The original methods were these. Within the assay, amplification of reference gene primers was used to estimate how many nucleated cells each sample contained. To quantify the absolute abundance of each unique TCRbeta CDR3 rearrangement, sequence reads were collapsed and filtered. For each sample, productive Simpson clonality was calculated as the square root of Simpson's diversity index over productive rearrangements. TCRdb holds this immuneACCESS table with in-frame rearrangements only. Some clones are missing; in checked studies, unresolved V genes explain under half, and the rest has no known cause. The D gene and trimming were derived from the DNA, and the V and J assignments and clone size from that table. This sample holds around 200,000 clones; 65% to 85% were observed only once. The top ten clonotypes cover 2.5% to 3.5% of the sample.

The junction shows trimming of 6 bases on V and 4 bases on J, plus 10 bases between the germline ends. The germline V gene (reference sequence) supplies CDR1 PRHDT and CDR2 FYEKMQ. From the cysteine up to the phenylalanine, the CDR3 has a length of 12 residues. Of the read, only the CDR3 DNA is kept; its 36 bases are in frame from base 1. These data belong to a study of blood T cell repertoires in COVID-19 (dated by TCRdb to the early 2020s). Turning to the overall study: Samples covering the acute and convalescent phases of COVID-19 were provided by collaborators in the United States, Italy and Spain. Where HLA class I and class II types were available, the types were taken from metadata supplied by the sample provider, not from assay-based typing. The samples were drawn from two sources: the first 160 participants of the ongoing ImmuneRACE study, and 950 to 1,500 subjects contributed by 6 global collaborators. The dataset comprised deeply sampled blood TCRbeta repertoires from subjects exposed to, actively infected with, or recovered from COVID-19. The prospective study material was composed of cDNA or gDNA derived from T cells, B-cell-depleted T cells, or PBMCs. Nearly every sample came with metadata listing a de-identified subject ID, COVID-19 status, age in years and sex. The repertoires were released in a freely available public database intended as a resource for research on the immune response to SARS-CoV-2. What the study reported, not specific to this receptor: How much clinical and demographic metadata was included differed by source and by participant, and the metadata was provided uncurated.

The sample taken for sequencing was peripheral blood. The rearranged segments are TRBV13 and TRBJ2-7; a tentative D call is TRBD2 (5 bases match). This clonotype was obtained from a man aged 50 to 59 with active or convalescent COVID-19. The bases read TGTGCCAGCAGTCTAGCTAATTACGAGCAGTACTTC. It encodes CASSLANYEQYF.